Described below is a single T cell receptor beta chain sequence and its context. Its antigen is undetermined. Every sorted population was more than 95% pure. This specimen belongs to a study of beta chain features in type 1 diabetes. Notes on the study in general: TCRB rearrangement may or may not be influenced by HLA type; here this remained unresolved. Type 1 diabetes patients showed a moderate but significant shortening of TCRB CDR3s in all four CD4+ subsets. High-TCR-expressing cells could be over-represented by cDNA sequencing. Possible PCR preference for shorter templates applied equally to patients and controls.

The authors reverse transcribed all of the isolated RNA, so sequencing captured expressed TCRB transcripts. TCRdb's copy holds only in-frame clones and misses some; the assay was immunoSEQ multiplex PCR. The repertoire holds 150,000 or so clones, with approximately 62% as singletons. Per germline, CDR1 SQVTM and CDR2 ANQGSEA. The V end lost 6 bases, the J end lost 1 base, and 12 bases lay between the germline ends. CDR3 length equals 13 residues. The sequenced sample was naive CD4+ T cells from blood. The receptor's source is a man in his thirties or forties with type 1 diabetes. The chain is built from TRBV29-1 and TRBJ2-5; D is unresolved. CDR3 bases: TGCAGCGTCTCGCTAGTCCTCCAAGAGACCCAGTACTTC. Translated: CSVSLVLQETQYF.